This TCR beta chain was retrieved from a study of cytotoxic CD8 clonotypes in ibrutinib-treated CLL. Across the whole study: Of the patients, about a dozen were relapsed/refractory, over 14 treatment-naive and fewer than 18 IGHV unmutated. Study-level points and caveats: Baseline clonality, above age-matched healthy donor levels, tracked circulating CD8+ T-cell counts.

Deep sequencing aimed at 1 in 200,000 to 1 in 1 million T cells' resolution. Clones were sequenced by immunoSEQ multiplex PCR, and TCRdb holds only the in-frame ones, with some missing. The sample holds hundreds of thousands of clones; 70% to 80% are singletons and the top ten take over 5.5%. Regarding this clone: Its antigen remains unknown.

The CDR3 is made up of 14 amino acids. Germline CDR1 SGHNT, CDR2 YYREEE (reference sequence). Trimming shortened V by 4 bases and J by 1 base, and 9 bases separated the two germline ends. This receptor was identified in a human donor with chronic lymphocytic leukemia. Sample: PBMCs, taken before ibrutinib treatment. This chain connects TRBV5-4 to TRBJ1-3, with D uncertain. The CDR3 sequence is CASSTRGSGNTIYF. DNA of the CDR3: TGTGCCAGCAGCACCCGGGGTTCTGGAAACACCATATATTTT.